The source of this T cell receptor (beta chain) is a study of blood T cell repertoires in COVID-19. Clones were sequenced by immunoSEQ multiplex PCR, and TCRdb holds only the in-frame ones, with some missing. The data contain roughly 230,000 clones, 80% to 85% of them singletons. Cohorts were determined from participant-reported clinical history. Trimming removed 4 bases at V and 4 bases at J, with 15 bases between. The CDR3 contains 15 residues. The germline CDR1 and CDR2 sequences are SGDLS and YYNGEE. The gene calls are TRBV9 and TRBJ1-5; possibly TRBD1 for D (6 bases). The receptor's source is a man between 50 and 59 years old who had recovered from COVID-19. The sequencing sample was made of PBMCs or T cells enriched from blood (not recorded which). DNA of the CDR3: TGTGCCAGCAGCTCCGGGGGGGCGGGAAATCAGCCCCAGCATTTT. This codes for CASSSGGAGNQPQHF.